These 12 T cell receptor beta chains came from one sample sequenced in a study of PD-L1 blockade in urothelial cancer. Only in-frame clones appear in the TCRdb table, and some are missing; sequencing was by immunoSEQ multiplex PCR. There are about 90,000 clones in the sample; roughly 85% occur only once, and roughly 8% lies in the top ten. As for time point: peripheral blood 6 weeks after treatment start. Sequencing was performed on PBMCs, taken around atezolizumab (anti-PD-L1) treatment. The receptors shown here come from a man aged 65 to 85 with urothelial cancer.

The J gene is TRBJ2-3, the V gene TRBV6-1, with 8 bases matching TRBD2. Germline CDR1 and CDR2: MNHNS and SASEGT. The CDR3 is 16 residues long. J gave up 3 bases and V 4 bases, and 9 bases lay outside the gene matches. CDR3 coding DNA: TGTGCCAGCAGTGGGCTAAGCGGGAGAGGGACAGATACGCAGTATTTT. This gives the protein CASSGLSGRGTDTQYF.

This clone was counted only a few times. This sequence joins TRBV6-5 and TRBJ1-4, with 8 positions matching TRBD1. The V gene end was trimmed by 1 base and the J gene end by 13 bases; junction bases not matched to a gene: 5. This CDR3 comprises 13 residues. Germline values: CDR1 MNHEY, CDR2 SVGAGI. For the CDR3, the DNA is TGTGCCAGCAGTTACTTAACAGGGGGTTTACTGTTTTTT. This codes for CASSYLTGGLLFF.

J is TRBJ2-7 and V is TRBV11-3; 8 nucleotides agree with TRBD2. J lost 2 bases, V lost 4 bases, and 10 bases had no gene match. The CDR3 runs to 16 residues. Germline V lookup: CDR1 SGHNT, CDR2 YENEEA. The CDR3 sequence is CASSSYLAGKTYEQYF. In nucleotides, the CDR3 is TGTGCCAGCAGCTCGTACTTAGCGGGGAAAACCTACGAGCAGTACTTC.

This rearrangement joins TRBV6-5 to TRBJ1-3; D perhaps matches TRBD1 (5 bases). Trimming removed 0 bases at V and 7 bases at J, with 16 bases between. There are 16 residues in the CDR3. The V gene's germline CDR1 is MNHEY and CDR2 SVGAGI. CDR3 DNA: TGTGCCAGCAGTTACTCGGCTCGGACACTCGGGAACACCATATATTTT. This encodes CASSYSARTLGNTIYF.

The V gene is TRBV11-1, the J gene TRBJ2-1; 10 bases align to TRBD1. The CDR3 loop spans 13 amino acids. V lost 2 bases, J lost 14 bases, and 6 bases stayed unmatched. Germline CDR1 SGHAT, CDR2 FQDESV (reference sequence). The CDR3 sequence: CASSLYRTGGEFF. CDR3 in DNA: TGTGCCAGCAGCTTATACAGGACAGGGGGAGAGTTCTTC.

This chain uses TRBV5-1 with TRBJ2-1; 8 bases align to TRBD2. This CDR3 region has 15 residues. CDR1 and CDR2 (germline): SGHRS, YFSETQ. J was trimmed by 3 bases and V by 3 bases; bases with no gene match: 5. CDR3 DNA: TGCGCCAGCAGCTCCGGGGGACTAGACTACAATGAGCAGTTCTTC. This sequence encodes CASSSGGLDYNEQFF.

This clone appeared a few times. V is TRBV4-3 and J is TRBJ1-2; D perhaps matches TRBD1 (5 bases). The germline gives CDR1 LGHNA, CDR2 YSLEER. This CDR3 has 15 residues. Between the trimmed V and J ends, which lost 0 bases and 3 bases, there was a span of 11 bases. In nucleotides, the CDR3 is TGCGCCAGCAGCCAAGACCCCGGAGGGGACTATGGCTACACCTTC. Translation: CASSQDPGGDYGYTF.

This rearrangement joins TRBV19 to TRBJ1-5, with D hard to call. The CDR3 length is 14 residues. Trimming stripped 5 bases from V and 2 bases from J, with 10 bases between. CDR1 is LNHDA, CDR2 SQIVND, per germline (reference sequence). The CDR3 bases are TGTGCCAGTAGTGGTAGCGGGGGCAATCAGCCCCAGCATTTT. Protein: CASSGSGGNQPQHF.

This clone occurred once. The genes are TRBV9 and TRBJ2-7; D uncertain. This CDR3 has 14 amino acids. The V end lost 3 bases, the J end lost 0 bases, and 10 bases lay between the germline ends. CDR1 and CDR2 from the germline V gene are SGDLS and YYNGEE. CDR3 loop: CASSADIYSYEQYF. The CDR3 coding sequence is TGTGCCAGCAGCGCCGACATCTACTCCTACGAGCAGTACTTC.

This clone was seen a single time. The CDR3 DNA reads as TGTGCCAGCAGCCACGGACAGGGGAATGGCTACACCTTC. The encoded protein is CASSHGQGNGYTF. The genes are TRBV6-5 and TRBJ1-2, with 9 nucleotides matching TRBD1. The V segment lost 6 bases and the J segment 6 bases; nucleotides outside the gene matches: 5. This CDR3 has 13 amino acids. CDR1 and CDR2 from the germline V gene are MNHEY and SVGAGI.

The chain combines TRBV7-9 with TRBJ2-3; D possibly corresponds to TRBD2 (6 bases). This CDR3 is built from 17 residues. Trimming removed 5 bases from V and 5 bases from J, with 23 bases in between. The germline V gene has CDR1 SEHNR and CDR2 FQNEAQ (reference sequence). The CDR3 coding sequence is TGTGCCAGCAGCCTTTTGGGGGAGGATGCGCGAGGAGATACGCAGTATTTT. Protein product: CASSLLGEDARGDTQYF.

The CDR3 DNA follows: TGTGCCAGCGCGCCTTTGAGCTCTGGGGCCAACGTCCTGACTTTC. Translated, it gives CASAPLSSGANVLTF. The chain couples TRBV11-3 to TRBJ2-6; D is undetermined. The V gene's germline CDR1 is SGHNT and CDR2 YENEEA. CDR3 length: 15 amino acids. V was clipped by 8 bases and J by 0 bases, with 11 bases between them.